The clone carrying this TCR beta chain was found a few times. The target antigen is unknown. This record comes from a study of cytomegalovirus exposure and HLA in healthy donors. General study points: A few of the chains that were CMV-associated were confirmed in vitro to be specific for CMV antigens. With DRB1 most and HLA-C fewest, TCR association rates differed between HLA loci in a later analysis.

J was trimmed by 5 bases and V by 2 bases; bases with no gene match: 11. The CDR3 extends over 18 amino acids. Per germline, CDR1 SGHDT and CDR2 YYEEEE. The PCR was carried out with 60 Vbeta primers and 13 Jbeta primers. The repertoire was sequenced with immunoSEQ multiplex PCR; TCRdb's copy has only in-frame clones and lacks some. Here the sample spans approximately 60,000 clones, around 83% being singletons. The receptor comes from a man aged 25-45 years in good health and CMV-seronegative. Sequencing used PBMCs. The rearrangement uses TRBV5-6 and TRBJ1-6, with 9 bases identical to TRBD1. Here the CDR3 reads CASSFWYDWTGDNSPLHF. Here the CDR3 DNA reads TGTGCCAGCAGCTTCTGGTACGATTGGACAGGGGATAATTCACCCCTCCACTTT.